A selection of T cell receptor beta chains follows, all from one sample in a study of OX40 agonist ivuxolimab in advanced cancers. Data came from immunoSEQ multiplex PCR; TCRdb stores just in-frame clones and leaves some out. Of 55,000 to 80,000 clones in the sample, 85% to 90% are singletons; the top ten hold more than 10%. The source was CD4+ or CD8+ T cells sorted from blood, collected in a trial of the OX40 agonist ivuxolimab. The origin of the receptors is an adult with an advanced solid tumor such as melanoma, head and neck, liver or kidney cancer. Each CDR3 is given with its conserved first and last residue. The D gene is left open where the match is weak. The size entry is marked missing in some rows and otherwise reads once, few, many or a size class.

clone_size	d_call	j_call	v_call	cdr3_aa	cdr3_nt
once	.	TRBJ2-1	TRBV4-1	CASSQTLSSYNEQFF	TGCGCCAGCAGCCAGACCCTCTCCTCCTACAATGAGCAGTTCTTC
once	.	TRBJ2-2	TRBV19	CASSIWQGHTGELFF	TGTGCCAGTAGTATCTGGCAGGGGCACACCGGGGAGCTGTTTTTT
.	.	TRBJ2-1	TRBV6-6	CASSPDVNEQFF	TGTGCCAGCAGCCCCGACGTGAATGAGCAGTTCTTC
.	TRBD1	TRBJ2-1	TRBV7-9	CASSLAPTGEGHNEQFF	TGTGCCAGCAGCTTAGCCCCTACAGGGGAAGGACACAATGAGCAGTTCTTC
.	TRBD1	TRBJ2-5	TRBV19	CASSNNPGTGWETQYF	TGTGCCAGTAGTAATAATCCCGGGACAGGGTGGGAGACCCAGTACTTC
few	.	TRBJ1-1	TRBV29-1	CSVAGGVLPEAFF	TGCAGCGTTGCTGGGGGCGTTCTCCCTGAAGCTTTCTTT
.	.	TRBJ2-7	TRBV28	CASRLWGNNEQYF	TGTGCCAGCAGGCTCTGGGGGAACAACGAGCAGTACTTC
.	.	TRBJ2-5	TRBV11-2	CASRGIRETQYF	TGTGCCAGCAGGGGTATACGAGAGACCCAGTACTTC
once	.	TRBJ2-7	TRBV5-4	CASRDRDSAYEQYF	TGTGCCAGCAGGGACCGGGACTCGGCCTACGAGCAGTACTTC
.	.	TRBJ1-4	TRBV6-1	CASSERVPVGEKLFF	TGTGCCAGCAGTGAGCGGGTACCCGTAGGTGAAAAACTGTTTTTT
once	TRBD2	TRBJ2-7	TRBV10-2	CASSESFLAGRYEQYF	TGCGCCAGCAGTGAGTCGTTTCTAGCGGGCCGCTACGAGCAGTACTTC
.	.	TRBJ1-1	TRBV19	CASSIGTGGNTEAFF	TGTGCCAGTAGTATAGGTACTGGGGGGAACACTGAAGCTTTCTTT
.	TRBD1	TRBJ1-4	TRBV10-3	CAISESGDSSNEKLFF	TGTGCCATCAGTGAGTCGGGGGACAGCTCTAATGAAAAACTGTTTTTT
few	.	TRBJ1-1	TRBV5-4	CASSLSRTNTEAFF	TGTGCCAGCAGCTTGTCTAGAACGAACACTGAAGCTTTCTTT
.	.	TRBJ2-2	TRBV25-1	CASSGRGRDTGELFF	TGTGCCAGCAGTGGCAGGGGTCGGGACACCGGGGAGCTGTTTTTT